This T cell receptor (beta chain) was sequenced during a study of shared clonotypes between healthy human individuals. This CDR3 is 15 amino acids long. The germline V gene encodes CDR1 MNHNS and CDR2 SASEGT. The V end lost 0 bases, the J end lost 10 bases, and 17 bases lay between the germline ends. Study outcomes and limitations: In this cohort, only blood was sampled, and tissue repertoires likely differ.

In its sample, this clone was seen once. The antigen is not known. Original processing methods: Sequence data from immunoSEQ were junction-only and lacked quality scores; consequently, filtering differed. Only in-frame clones appear in the TCRdb table, and some are missing; sequencing was by immunoSEQ multiplex PCR. D and trimming come from the DNA, and the V and J calls and clone size come from that table. The sample yields 200,000 to 250,000 clones, 65% seen once. The origin of this receptor is a man aged 25-45 years in good health. The chain uses TRBV6-1 and TRBJ2-3; D may be TRBD2 (6 bases). Sequencing input: memory CD4+ T cells sorted from blood. Subset of the sample: CD45RA-negative fraction. CDR3 nucleotide sequence: TGTGCCAGCAGTGAAGCCTCGACTAGTCCGGGTTCGCAGTATTTT. Protein sequence: CASSEASTSPGSQYF.